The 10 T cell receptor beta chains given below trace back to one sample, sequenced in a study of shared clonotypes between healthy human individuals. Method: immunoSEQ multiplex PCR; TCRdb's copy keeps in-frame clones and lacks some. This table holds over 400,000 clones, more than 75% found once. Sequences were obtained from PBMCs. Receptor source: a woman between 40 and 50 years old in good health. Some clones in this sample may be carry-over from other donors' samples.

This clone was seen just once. CDR3 loop: CARGTSGSYEQYF. The CDR3 DNA follows: TGTGCCCGGGGGACTAGCGGCTCCTACGAGCAGTACTTC. The V call is TRBV30, the J call TRBJ2-7; 11 bases agree with TRBD2. CDR3 length: 13 amino acids. V lost 8 bases to trimming and J lost 0 bases; unmatched junction nucleotides: 3. In germline, CDR1 is GTSNPN, CDR2 SVGIG (reference sequence).

CDR3 sequence: CSVEGGQVKGQYF. The CDR3 nucleotides read TGCAGCGTTGAGGGCGGACAGGTCAAAGGGCAGTACTTC. The rearrangement links TRBV29-1 to TRBJ2-5, with TRBD1 identical over 7 bases. CDR3 length: 13 amino acids. The J segment lost 11 bases and the V segment lost 3 bases, leaving 12 bases of the junction unmatched. Germline CDR1 and CDR2: SQVTM and ANQGSEA.

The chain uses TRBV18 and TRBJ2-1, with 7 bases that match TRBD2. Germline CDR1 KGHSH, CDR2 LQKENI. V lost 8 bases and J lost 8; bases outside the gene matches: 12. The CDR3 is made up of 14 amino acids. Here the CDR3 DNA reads TGTGCCAGCCGCCGGGAGGCGGTAGGTGATGAGCAGTTCTTC. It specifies CASRREAVGDEQFF.

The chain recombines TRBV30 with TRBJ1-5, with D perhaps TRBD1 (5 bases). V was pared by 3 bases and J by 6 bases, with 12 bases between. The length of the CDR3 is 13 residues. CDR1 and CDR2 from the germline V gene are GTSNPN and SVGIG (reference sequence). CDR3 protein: CAWSFGAGQPQHF. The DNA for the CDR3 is TGTGCCTGGAGCTTTGGGGCTGGTCAGCCCCAGCATTTT.

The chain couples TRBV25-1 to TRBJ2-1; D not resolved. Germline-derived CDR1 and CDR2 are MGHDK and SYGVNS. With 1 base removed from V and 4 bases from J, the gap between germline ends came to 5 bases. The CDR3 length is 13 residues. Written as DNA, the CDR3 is TGTGCCAGCAGTGAATTTAAGTACAATGAGCAGTTCTTC. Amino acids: CASSEFKYNEQFF.

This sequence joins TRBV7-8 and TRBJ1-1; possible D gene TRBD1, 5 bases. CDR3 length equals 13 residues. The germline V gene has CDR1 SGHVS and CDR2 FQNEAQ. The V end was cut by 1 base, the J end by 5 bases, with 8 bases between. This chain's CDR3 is CASSLVRGTEAFF. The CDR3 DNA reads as TGTGCCAGCAGCTTAGTACGGGGGACTGAAGCTTTCTTT.

CDR3 DNA sequence: TGTGCCAGCAGCTCACGGGGGTACACAGATACGCAGTATTTT. Residues: CASSSRGYTDTQYF. The V gene is TRBV7-3, the J gene TRBJ2-3; weak D call: TRBD2 (6 bases). This CDR3 contains 14 residues. Trimming removed 4 bases at V and 2 bases at J, with 10 bases between. From germline, CDR1 is SGHTA and CDR2 FQGTGA.

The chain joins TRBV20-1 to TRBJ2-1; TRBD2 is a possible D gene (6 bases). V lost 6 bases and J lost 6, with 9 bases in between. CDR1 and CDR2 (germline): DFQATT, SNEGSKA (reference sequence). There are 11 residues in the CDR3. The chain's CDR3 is CSARRANEQFF. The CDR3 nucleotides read TGCAGTGCACGGAGGGCCAATGAGCAGTTCTTC.

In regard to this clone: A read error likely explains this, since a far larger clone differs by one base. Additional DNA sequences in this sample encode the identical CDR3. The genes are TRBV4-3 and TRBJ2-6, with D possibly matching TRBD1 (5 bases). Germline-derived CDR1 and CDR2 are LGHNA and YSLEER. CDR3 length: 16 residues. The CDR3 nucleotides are TGCGCCAGCAGCCGTGGCCAAGGCTCTGGGGCCAACGTCCTAACTTTC. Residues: CASSRGQGSGANVLTF.

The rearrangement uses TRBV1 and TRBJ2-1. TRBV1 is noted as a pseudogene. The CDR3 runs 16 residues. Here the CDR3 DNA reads TGCACAGCAGCCAAGAAGGCCGGGACGCTGTACAATGAGCAGTTCTTC. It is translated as CTAAKKAGTLYNEQFF.